This is a list of T cell receptor beta chains from one sample in a study of T-cell reconstitution after alpha-beta-depleted transplantation in children. TCRdb itself ran the PCR reads through MiXCR, one entry per CDR3 protein. The sample holds 450,000 to 700,000 distinct CDR3 sequences, 27% seen once. The input for sequencing was PBMCs, taken before TCRalphabeta/CD19-depleted stem cell transplant. Receptors were obtained from a boy less than two years old with Wiskott-Aldrich syndrome, due to receive a stem cell transplant. Both conserved end residues are part of each CDR3. The order of the fields is D gene, clone size, J gene, V gene, CDR3 DNA, CDR3 protein. The D gene is left open where the match is weak. Some rows mark clone size as missing; the rest say once, few, many or name a class of expanded clone.

TRBD2,NA,TRBJ2-2,TRBV6-5,TGTGCCAGCAGTTCCCTAGCGGGAGATGGGTACACCGGGGAGCTGTTTTTT,CASSSLAGDGYTGELFF
NA,few,TRBJ1-1,TRBV12-3/TRBV12-4,TGTGCCAGCAGTCGGACCACACCCCGAGCTTTCTTT,CASSRTTPRAFF
NA,NA,TRBJ2-3,TRBV10-3,TGTGCCATCAGGGGGACTTTGGATACGCAGTATTTT,CAIRGTLDTQYF
NA,few,TRBJ2-7,TRBV4-2,TGTGCCAGCAGCCAAGTTTATTCTCCCGACTACGAGCAGTACTTC,CASSQVYSPDYEQYF
TRBD2,NA,TRBJ2-5,TRBV5-4,TGTGCCAGCAGCTTTAGGCTAGCGGGCATCGAGACCCAGTACTTC,CASSFRLAGIETQYF
NA,NA,TRBJ2-1,TRBV5-1,TGCGCCAGCAGCTTGGACCCAGGCGGCCCCAATGAGCAGTTCTTC,CASSLDPGGPNEQFF
TRBD2,NA,TRBJ2-1,TRBV6-1,TGTGCCAGCAGTGATCGGAGCGTCGGACTAGCGGGGGTCAATGAGCAGTTCTTC,CASSDRSVGLAGVNEQFF
NA,NA,TRBJ2-2,TRBV5-1,TGCGCCAGCAGCTTGGAGACAGGATACACCGGGGAGCTGTTTTTT,CASSLETGYTGELFF
NA,few,TRBJ2-7,TRBV5-1,TGCGCCAGCAGCTGGGGACAAACCCGAACCTACGAGCAGTACTTC,CASSWGQTRTYEQYF
NA,NA,TRBJ2-2,TRBV2,TGTGCCAGCAGTGTCCAAGGGGAGGGGGAGCTGTTTTTT,CASSVQGEGELFF
NA,few,TRBJ1-5,TRBV2,TGTGCCAGCAGACCTCGGGACGGTAAAGGTCAGCCCCAGCATTTT,CASRPRDGKGQPQHF
NA,few,TRBJ1-6,TRBV12-3/TRBV12-4,TGTGCCAGCAGTGCGGGGGTGATCTCCTATAATTCACCCCTCCACTTT,CASSAGVISYNSPLHF
TRBD1,many,TRBJ1-5,TRBV12-3/TRBV12-4,TGTGCCAGCAGCCGACAGGGTAATCAGCCCCAGCATTTT,CASSRQGNQPQHF
NA,NA,TRBJ2-4,TRBV5-1,TGCGCCAGCAGCCCAGACGGAGACAAAAACATTCAGTACTTC,CASSPDGDKNIQYF
NA,NA,TRBJ2-7,TRBV28,TGTGCCAGCAGTTTCTTTTCCGGGGACACTTACTTC,CASSFFSGDTYF
TRBD1,few,TRBJ2-3,TRBV20-1,TGCAGTGCCCCCGACAGGGGGGGCACAGATACGCAGTATTTT,CSAPDRGGTDTQYF
NA,NA,TRBJ2-7,TRBV11-2,TGTGCCAGCAGCTTATTATGGGAGGCGGACGAGCAGTACTTC,CASSLLWEADEQYF
NA,NA,TRBJ1-1,TRBV29-1,TGCAGCGTTGACGCCCGTGCCGGTAAAGGGGGCACTGAAGCTTTCTTT,CSVDARAGKGGTEAFF